Listed below are T cell receptor beta chains from one sample, sequenced in a study of cytotoxic CD8 clonotypes in ibrutinib-treated CLL. The method was immunoSEQ multiplex PCR; TCRdb's version includes in-frame clones alone and lacks a portion of them. The data hold fewer than 100,000 clones, with 86% observed a single time. Sequences were derived from PBMCs, sampled before ibrutinib treatment. Receptors were obtained from a human donor with chronic lymphocytic leukemia. CDR3s include the opening cysteine and the closing phenylalanine or tryptophan. A D gene is named only where the DNA matches it firmly. Clone sizes are given selectively: once, few, many, or a class where the clone is expanded.

once	TRBJ2-1	TRBV7-6	.	CASSLRNGYSYNEQFF	TGTGCCAGCAGCTTACGTAACGGTTACTCCTACAATGAGCAGTTCTTC
.	TRBJ2-1	TRBV27	TRBD2	CASSLSGLAGLSYNEQFF	TGTGCCAGCAGTTTATCGGGGCTAGCGGGACTCTCCTACAATGAGCAGTTCTTC
.	TRBJ2-7	TRBV6-5	.	CASRGTSTYEQYF	TGTGCCAGCAGGGGGACATCCACCTACGAGCAGTACTTC
.	TRBJ1-2	TRBV30	.	CAWSVETVGYGYTF	TGTGCCTGGAGTGTAGAGACAGTTGGATATGGCTACACCTTC
.	TRBJ1-1	TRBV18	.	CASSTEVGHTEAFF	TGTGCCAGCTCCACAGAAGTCGGTCACACTGAAGCTTTCTTT
.	TRBJ2-7	TRBV6-6	TRBD1	CASSRDRSYEQYF	TGTGCCAGCTCCCGGGACAGGTCCTACGAGCAGTACTTC
.	TRBJ1-1	TRBV7-2	.	CASSLDISVNTEAFF	TGTGCCAGCAGCTTAGATATTTCGGTGAACACTGAAGCTTTCTTT
.	TRBJ1-3	TRBV18	TRBD1	CASSSSTGAGNTIYF	TGTGCCAGCTCATCTTCGACAGGGGCTGGAAACACCATATATTTT
.	TRBJ1-2	TRBV13	.	CASSFFSYWRRGDSNYGYTF	TGTGCCAGCAGCTTCTTCTCGTATTGGAGACGAGGGGATAGTAACTATGGCTACACCTTC
.	TRBJ2-3	TRBV6-5	.	CASSSLTGAPADTQYF	TGTGCCAGCAGTTCCCTGACTGGAGCTCCGGCAGATACGCAGTATTTT
.	TRBJ1-4	TRBV7-2	.	CASSLSQGGNEKLFF	TGTGCCAGCAGCTTAAGCCAGGGTGGCAATGAAAAACTGTTTTTT
.	TRBJ1-2	TRBV5-4	.	CASSPEKVVYDGYTF	TGTGCCAGCAGCCCGGAAAAGGTGGTTTACGATGGCTACACCTTC
.	TRBJ2-7	TRBV12-5	.	CASASSEASYEQYF	TGTGCTAGTGCTTCTAGCGAAGCATCCTACGAGCAGTACTTC
.	TRBJ2-1	TRBV5-4	.	CASTTGGRTPYNEQFF	TGTGCCAGCACCACGGGGGGCCGGACACCCTACAATGAGCAGTTCTTC
.	TRBJ1-2	TRBV10-3	.	CAITGDELDGYTF	TGTGCCATCACCGGGGATGAGCTCGATGGCTACACCTTC
.	TRBJ1-2	TRBV18	TRBD1	CASSPRGQDYDYGYTF	TGTGCCAGCTCACCAAGGGGACAGGATTACGACTATGGCTACACCTTC
.	TRBJ2-7	TRBV5-1	.	CASSLDFPYEQYF	TGCGCCAGCAGCTTGGACTTCCCCTACGAGCAGTACTTC
.	TRBJ1-5	TRBV5-5	.	CASRSGVRSNQPQHF	TGTGCCAGCAGGAGTGGGGTCCGTAGCAATCAGCCCCAGCATTTT